This is a list of T cell receptor beta chains from one sample in a study of blood T cell repertoires in COVID-19. The assay was immunoSEQ multiplex PCR, and TCRdb's table has in-frame clones only and misses some. The sample lists roughly 570,000 clones, approximately 88% occurring once. Sequencing was performed on peripheral blood. These receptors originate from a woman between 45 and 65 years old with COVID-19, enrolled during active disease. Both conserved end residues are part of each CDR3. D genes are given only for firm matches. Clone size is stated in some rows and not others, as once, few, many or a class when expanded.

V gene,J gene,CDR3 length,D gene,clone size,CDR3 DNA,CDR3 protein
TRBV10-3,TRBJ1-6,16,NA,NA,TGTGCCATCAGTGAGTCGGGGCAGGGCCCTAATTCACCCCTCCACTTT,CAISESGQGPNSPLHF
TRBV3-1/TRBV3-2,TRBJ1-2,17,TRBD1,NA,TGTGCCAGCACCACCCACGGGACAGGGGGCATTAACTATGGCTACACCTTC,CASTTHGTGGINYGYTF
TRBV6-5,TRBJ1-2,13,NA,NA,TGTGCCAGCAGCCACGGCGGCAACTATGGCTACACCTTC,CASSHGGNYGYTF
TRBV6-5,TRBJ1-2,15,NA,NA,TGTGCCAGCAGTCCTGACGGGAGGCCTCACTATGGCTACACCTTC,CASSPDGRPHYGYTF
TRBV5-1,TRBJ1-2,15,NA,NA,TGCGCCAGCAGCCCCTATAAAGGGGCGCAAGATGGCTACACCTTC,CASSPYKGAQDGYTF
TRBV12-3/TRBV12-4,TRBJ2-2,13,NA,NA,TGTGCCAGCAGGTACGGGACACCCGGGGAGCTGTTTTTT,CASRYGTPGELFF
TRBV19,TRBJ2-2,17,TRBD2,NA,TGTGCCAGTAGGAAACTAGCGGGGTCCGGAGGGACCGGGGAGCTGTTTTTT,CASRKLAGSGGTGELFF
TRBV5-1,TRBJ1-1,14,TRBD1,once,TGCGCCAGCAGCGCATTACAGGGGGACACTGAAGCTTTCTTT,CASSALQGDTEAFF
TRBV12-3/TRBV12-4,TRBJ2-1,13,NA,NA,TGTGCCAGCAGTTGGGGGCCGGGGAATGAGCAGTTCTTC,CASSWGPGNEQFF
TRBV28,TRBJ1-2,17,NA,once,TGTGCCAGCAGTTTATCGACCCGCGGATCCCGGCACTATGGCTACACCTTC,CASSLSTRGSRHYGYTF
TRBV9,TRBJ2-7,14,NA,NA,TGTGCCAGCAGCGTAGAATTGAGCTCCTACGAGCAGTACTTC,CASSVELSSYEQYF
TRBV5-1,TRBJ1-3,15,TRBD1,NA,TGCGCCAGCAGCCCGGGACAGACCTCTGGAAACACCATATATTTT,CASSPGQTSGNTIYF
TRBV29-1,TRBJ1-1,12,NA,NA,TGCAGCGTTGATAGTTTTCCCACTGAAGCTTTCTTT,CSVDSFPTEAFF
TRBV6-5,TRBJ2-1,12,NA,NA,TGTGCCAGCGGGGGCAGATACAATGAGCAGTTCTTC,CASGGRYNEQFF
TRBV30,TRBJ1-6,14,TRBD1,NA,TGTGCCTGGAGTGCGGGGATACAGGGGAACTACCTCCACTTT,CAWSAGIQGNYLHF
TRBV6-5,TRBJ1-2,14,NA,few,TGTGCCAGCAGTTTAAGTCAGGCTTCGTATGGCTACACCTTC,CASSLSQASYGYTF
TRBV27,TRBJ2-2,17,NA,few,TGTGCCAGCAGACCTGAACCTAGACAGGGAGGCACCGGGGAGCTGTTTTTT,CASRPEPRQGGTGELFF
TRBV7-8,TRBJ2-7,15,TRBD1,NA,TGTGCCAGCAGCTTATACCGGGACAGGGGGAATGAGCAGTACTTC,CASSLYRDRGNEQYF
TRBV5-4,TRBJ2-2,18,TRBD2,NA,TGTGCCAGCAGCTTGGGGCAGGGACTACTAACGAACACCGGGGAGCTGTTTTTT,CASSLGQGLLTNTGELFF
TRBV18,TRBJ1-1,14,TRBD1,NA,TGTGCCAGCTCACTCGGGACAGGTAGGCTTGAAGCTTTCTTT,CASSLGTGRLEAFF
TRBV30,TRBJ2-3,14,NA,NA,TGTGCCTGGAGTCGAAAGCCCCGGGGTGATACGCAGTATTTT,CAWSRKPRGDTQYF
TRBV25-1,TRBJ1-4,15,TRBD1,NA,TGTGCCAGCAGTAGCAACAGGGGGTTGGGGGAAAAACTGTTTTTT,CASSSNRGLGEKLFF
TRBV2,TRBJ2-3,17,TRBD1,NA,TGTGCCAGCAGTGAAGCCGGACAGGCGCCTAGCACAGATACGCAGTATTTT,CASSEAGQAPSTDTQYF
TRBV9,TRBJ2-1,15,TRBD2,NA,TGTGCCAGCAGCCCCCGACTAGCGGGGTACAATGAGCAGTTCTTC,CASSPRLAGYNEQFF
TRBV3-1/TRBV3-2,TRBJ1-4,16,NA,NA,TGTGCCAGCAGCCTGTCAGGGGCCTCCCCTAATGAAAAACTGTTTTTT,CASSLSGASPNEKLFF
TRBV3-1/TRBV3-2,TRBJ1-2,13,NA,NA,TGTGCCAGCAGCCAGGTGGGAGGTCTGAGCTACACCTTC,CASSQVGGLSYTF
TRBV18,TRBJ1-2,14,NA,NA,TGTGCCAGCTCACCACCGAGAGGGCGGAATGGCTACACCTTC,CASSPPRGRNGYTF
TRBV11-2,TRBJ2-6,18,TRBD1,NA,TGTGCCAGCAGCCCATATCGGGGACAGCCCTCTGGGGCCAACGTCCTGACTTTC,CASSPYRGQPSGANVLTF
TRBV30,TRBJ1-6,11,NA,NA,TGTGCCTGGAAGGGGGAGTCACCCCTCCACTTT,CAWKGESPLHF
TRBV4-1,TRBJ2-7,15,TRBD2,NA,TGCGCCAGCAGCCAAGTGCAGGGACTAGGTTACGAGCAGTACTTC,CASSQVQGLGYEQYF
TRBV7-2,TRBJ1-5,16,TRBD1,NA,TGTGCCAGCAGCCCCCCTGACAGGGGAGGTGGTCAGCCCCAGCATTTT,CASSPPDRGGGQPQHF
TRBV28,TRBJ1-5,15,TRBD1,NA,TGTGCCAGCAGTTTATGGGACAGGGGTTCTCAGCCCCAGCATTTT,CASSLWDRGSQPQHF
TRBV14,TRBJ1-4,15,NA,NA,TGTGCCAGCAGCCAAAATGGGGCTCGGGTTGAAAAACTGTTTTTT,CASSQNGARVEKLFF
TRBV10-2,TRBJ1-5,17,TRBD1,NA,TGCGCCAGCAGTGAGCCTCCCGGGGGACAGGTTTTCGAGCCCCAGCATTTT,CASSEPPGGQVFEPQHF
TRBV3-1/TRBV3-2,TRBJ1-4,14,NA,NA,TGTGCCAGCAGCCAAGAAACAACAGCCTGGAAACTGTTTTTT,CASSQETTAWKLFF
TRBV7-6,TRBJ1-4,16,TRBD1,few,TGTGCCAGCAGCTTAGTCCCGGACAGGTCCTATGAAAAACTGTTTTTT,CASSLVPDRSYEKLFF
TRBV7-9,TRBJ2-6,18,TRBD1,few,TGTGCCAGCAGCCCGGTGCCGGGACAGGGTTTAGGGGCCAACGTCCTGACTTTC,CASSPVPGQGLGANVLTF
TRBV9,TRBJ2-7,15,NA,NA,TGTGCCAGCAGCGTCACCCCGGGACACCCCTACGAGCAGTACTTC,CASSVTPGHPYEQYF
TRBV12-5,TRBJ2-7,12,NA,once,TGTGCTAGTGGTCCGTCGGGTAATGGGCAGTACTTC,CASGPSGNGQYF
TRBV5-1,TRBJ1-6,15,TRBD1,once,TGCGCCAGCCGGCTTAGCGGACAGGGTGGTTCACCCCTCCACTTT,CASRLSGQGGSPLHF
TRBV18,TRBJ1-1,14,NA,NA,TGTGCCAGCTCACTGGGCCTTCAGGGTTGGCGCGCTTTCTTT,CASSLGLQGWRAFF
TRBV28,TRBJ2-7,14,TRBD1,NA,TGTGCCAGCAGTTTTGTGGGACAGGCCTACGAGCAGTACTTC,CASSFVGQAYEQYF
TRBV10-1,TRBJ2-3,16,TRBD2,NA,TGCGCCAGCAGTGCGGGACTAGCGGGGGGGCTGGATACGCAGTATTTT,CASSAGLAGGLDTQYF
TRBV3-1/TRBV3-2,TRBJ1-6,13,NA,once,TGTGCCAGCAGCCAATGGGGGGATTCACCCCTCCACTTT,CASSQWGDSPLHF
TRBV13,TRBJ2-2,15,TRBD1,NA,TGTGCCAGCAGCCCCCGGGACAGGCGGACCGGGGAGCTGTTTTTT,CASSPRDRRTGELFF
TRBV27,TRBJ2-1,15,NA,NA,TGTGCCAGCAGTTTATCATCCCCGCTTAGCAATGAGCAGTTCTTC,CASSLSSPLSNEQFF
TRBV28,TRBJ2-3,13,TRBD2,NA,TGTGCCAGCAGTGGACTAGCCCCAGATACGCAGTATTTT,CASSGLAPDTQYF
TRBV3-1/TRBV3-2,TRBJ2-3,16,NA,NA,TGTGCCAGCAGCCCGCCCCGGGACAAGGCCTCCTGGACGCAGTATTTT,CASSPPRDKASWTQYF
TRBV7-6,TRBJ1-2,14,TRBD1,NA,TGTGCCAGCAGGGGACAGGGGGCAATCTATGGCTACACCTTC,CASRGQGAIYGYTF
TRBV7-9,TRBJ1-2,16,TRBD1,NA,TGTGCCAGCAGCGAGGACAGGGGGCCGGTGGGCTATGGCTACACCTTC,CASSEDRGPVGYGYTF
TRBV9,TRBJ2-7,16,TRBD1,NA,TGTGCCAGCAGCGTAGAGACAGGGGACAGATCCCACGAGCAGTACTTC,CASSVETGDRSHEQYF
TRBV6-5,TRBJ1-1,13,NA,few,TGTGCCAGCAGTTACTCCGGCAGCGTCGGGGCTTTCTTT,CASSYSGSVGAFF
TRBV5-1,TRBJ2-1,16,TRBD2,NA,TGCGCCAGCACCTGGGGGGGGACTGTCTCCTACAATGAGCAGTTCTTC,CASTWGGTVSYNEQFF
TRBV5-1,TRBJ1-1,16,TRBD1,NA,TGCGCCAGCAGCTTGGTGACAGGGAGGATGAACACTGAAGCTTTCTTT,CASSLVTGRMNTEAFF
TRBV6-6,TRBJ2-1,18,TRBD1,NA,TGTGCCAGCAGCCGAGGGAATCCGGGACAGATACCCTTTTATGAGCAGTTCTTC,CASSRGNPGQIPFYEQFF
TRBV10-1,TRBJ2-5,16,NA,NA,TGCGCCAGCAGCGCTGGGGACACCCCACGCCAAGAGACCCAGTACTTC,CASSAGDTPRQETQYF
TRBV5-6,TRBJ1-2,14,NA,NA,TGTGCCAGCAGTAGCAAGGGAGAGGCCTATGGCTACACCTTC,CASSSKGEAYGYTF
TRBV2,TRBJ1-2,15,NA,NA,TGTGCCAGCAGTGGGGAAAATCACAGGGCTCATGGCTACACCTTC,CASSGENHRAHGYTF
TRBV6-6,TRBJ1-2,16,TRBD1,NA,TGTGCCAGCAGTTACTCAGCCGGGACAGGGGTCGATGGCTACACCTTC,CASSYSAGTGVDGYTF
TRBV7-9,TRBJ2-7,15,TRBD2,NA,TGTGCCAGCAGCTGGACACCCCGGGAGGTCCGCGAGCAGTACTTC,CASSWTPREVREQYF